The 32 T cell receptor beta chains below come from one sample, sequenced in a study of cytomegalovirus exposure and HLA in healthy donors. The PCR ran on 60 Vbeta and 13 Jbeta primers. Repertoires were generated with immunoSEQ multiplex PCR, while TCRdb's copy carries only in-frame clones and drops some. The specimen's table records about 130,000 clones. The sample comprised PBMCs. Receptor source: a man aged 40-55 years in good health and CMV-seronegative.

For the CDR3, the DNA is TGTGCCAGCAATCAGGGAGGGGGCACTGAAGCTTTCTTT. This sequence encodes CASNQGGGTEAFF. The chain combines TRBV2 with TRBJ1-1, with a tentative D call TRBD1 (6 bases). Trimming took off 7 bases at V and 4 bases at J, with 13 bases between the two ends. Germline V gives CDR1 SNHLY, CDR2 FYNNEI. The CDR3 sequence is 13 residues long.

The CDR3 sequence is CSPRRDTEAFF. The CDR3 DNA follows: TGCAGCCCAAGGCGGGACACTGAAGCTTTCTTT. V is TRBV29-1 and J is TRBJ1-1; D is uncertain. V lost 8 bases and J lost 3, with 10 bases in between. Germline lookup yields CDR1 SQVTM and CDR2 ANQGSEA. CDR3 size: 11 residues.

The rearrangement joins TRBV30 to TRBJ1-1; no clear D gene. The germline V gene has CDR1 GTSNPN and CDR2 SVGIG (reference sequence). V lost 4 bases to trimming and J lost 0 bases, with 12 bases between them. The CDR3 totals 14 residues. CDR3 in amino acids: CAWKPRRMNTEAFF. Here the CDR3 DNA reads TGTGCCTGGAAACCGCGTAGAATGAACACTGAAGCTTTCTTT.

CDR3 region: CASSIVPGAGAKNIQYF. For the CDR3, the DNA is TGTGCCAGTAGTATAGTCCCGGGCGCGGGGGCCAAAAACATTCAGTACTTC. This chain links TRBV19 with TRBJ2-4; the D gene is possibly TRBD2 (6 bases). The CDR3 sequence is 17 residues long. Germline V gene lookup returns CDR1 LNHDA and CDR2 SQIVND (reference sequence). V was trimmed by 1 base and J by 1 base, leaving 14 bases between them.

The chain uses TRBV6-6 and TRBJ2-1; TRBD2 matches at 7 bases. CDR3 size: 15 residues. Trimming took 4 bases from V and 7 from J; bases not matched to a gene: 10. The germline V gene has CDR1 MNHNY and CDR2 SVGAGI (reference sequence). CDR3 coding DNA: TGTGCCAGCAGTTTAGAGCGGGGAGCAAGGAATGAGCAGTTCTTC. It codes for CASSLERGARNEQFF.

The chain combines TRBV5-6 with TRBJ2-7, with TRBD2 matching 9 bases. V lost 0 bases to trimming and J lost 7 bases; unmatched junction nucleotides: 14. The CDR3 sequence is 17 residues long. CDR1 is SGHDT and CDR2 is YYEEEE in the germline V gene. CDR3 in DNA: TGTGCCAGCAGCTTGGCCCTGGGCCTAGCGGGGCCTATGGAGCAGTACTTC. Translation: CASSLALGLAGPMEQYF.

V and J are TRBV4-2 and TRBJ1-2; possible D gene TRBD1, 6 bases. The CDR3 covers 16 residues. Trimming removed 0 bases at V and 5 bases at J, with 16 bases between. Germline loops: CDR1 LGHNA, CDR2 YNFKEQ. CDR3 sequence (DNA): TGTGCCAGCAGCCAAGAGGTCAGGGGAGTCTTTTATGGCTACACCTTC. Its protein product is CASSQEVRGVFYGYTF.

The CDR3 DNA follows: TGTGCCAGCACTCTGATCTCCTTGGGGCCGAATAGCAATCAGCCCCAGCATTTT. Encoded protein: CASTLISLGPNSNQPQHF. V and J are TRBV28 and TRBJ1-5; maybe TRBD1 (5 bases). Trimming left V 7 bases short and J 0 bases short, with 22 bases between. Per germline, CDR1 MDHEN and CDR2 SYDVKM. This CDR3 spans 18 amino acids.

The rearrangement uses TRBV28 and TRBJ1-4; 7 nucleotides match TRBD1. The germline gives CDR1 MDHEN, CDR2 SYDVKM. The V gene end was trimmed by 5 bases and the J gene end by 5 bases; junction bases not matched to a gene: 8. The CDR3 runs to 15 residues. CDR3 coding DNA: TGTGCCAGCAGTATGCGACAGGGATGGAATGAAAAACTGTTTTTT. Translation: CASSMRQGWNEKLFF.

CDR3 loop: CASSRERAGNYGYTF. Written as DNA, the CDR3 is TGTGCCAGCAGCCGTGAAAGGGCAGGGAACTATGGCTACACCTTC. The chain combines TRBV6-5 with TRBJ1-2, with TRBD1 as a possible D gene (5 bases). The CDR3 length is 15 residues. From germline, CDR1 is MNHEY and CDR2 SVGAGI. The V and J ends lost 6 bases and 2 bases respectively, with 16 bases between them.

The chain is built from TRBV5-1 and TRBJ2-3, with 14 nucleotides matching TRBD2. Germline CDR1 and CDR2: SGHRS and YFSETQ. The CDR3 spans 19 residues. J gave up 0 bases and V 4 bases, and 10 bases lay outside the gene matches. The CDR3 spells CASSLNPGTSGRSTDTQYF. DNA for the CDR3: TGCGCCAGCAGCCTGAACCCCGGGACTAGCGGGAGAAGCACAGATACGCAGTATTTT.

V and J are TRBV10-3 and TRBJ2-5; D may be TRBD1 (6 bases). The CDR3 extends over 14 amino acids. The germline CDR1 and CDR2 sequences are ENHRY and SYGVKD. With 6 bases removed from V and 0 bases from J, the gap between germline ends came to 11 bases. CDR3 loop: CAISRDRYQETQYF. CDR3 nucleotide sequence: TGTGCCATCAGCCGCGACAGGTACCAAGAGACCCAGTACTTC.

The V call is TRBV30, the J call TRBJ1-1; 9 bases line up with TRBD1. The V gene end was trimmed by 4 bases and the J gene end by 1 base; junction bases not matched to a gene: 16. Germline CDR1 and CDR2: GTSNPN and SVGIG (reference sequence). The CDR3 runs 18 residues. This CDR3 is CAWNFQSYRGLGNTEAFF. The CDR3 nucleotides read TGTGCCTGGAATTTCCAGAGTTACAGGGGGCTAGGGAACACTGAAGCTTTCTTT.

The rearrangement links TRBV9 to TRBJ2-1, with TRBD2 matching 10 bases. The CDR3 contains 17 residues. Germline loops: CDR1 SGDLS, CDR2 YYNGEE. V dropped 3 bases and J dropped 2; count of bases not matched to a gene: 8. The DNA for the CDR3 is TGTGCCAGCAGCGCCCCGACTAGCGGGCGAACCTACAATGAGCAGTTCTTC. This encodes CASSAPTSGRTYNEQFF.

The chain is built from TRBV30 and TRBJ2-7, with D perhaps TRBD2 (6 bases). The length of the CDR3 is 10 residues. Germline-derived CDR1 and CDR2 are GTSNPN and SVGIG (reference sequence). Trimming shortened V by 8 bases and J by 6 bases, and 11 bases separated the two germline ends. The CDR3 is CAGGLGEQYF. The CDR3 bases are TGTGCCGGGGGACTTGGCGAGCAGTACTTC. The variable domain in full, with the rest retrieved from reference TRBV30 and TRBJ2-7, is SQTIHQWPATLVQPVGSPLSLECTVEGTSNPNLYWYRQAAGRGLQLLFYSVGIGQISSEVPQNLSASRPQDRQFILSSKKLLLSDSGFYLCAGGLGEQYFGPGTRLTVT.

A note on this clone: The junction shows a germline mismatch at one end, possibly a read error. This chain joins TRBV18 and TRBJ2-1; tentative D call: TRBD2 (6 bases). CDR1 is KGHSH and CDR2 is LQKENI in the germline V gene. The CDR3 has 14 amino acids. The CDR3 region is CASSPLSGSQSAVF. CDR3 coding DNA: TGTGCCAGCTCACCGCTTTCCGGGAGTCAGTCGGCGGTCTTC.

This chain links TRBV27 with TRBJ2-3, with D uncertain. This CDR3 is built from 15 residues. Germline V gene sequence: CDR1 MNHEY, CDR2 SMNVEV (reference sequence). V was trimmed by 2 bases and J by 2 bases, leaving 11 bases between them. CDR3 in amino acids: CASSLHSQNTDTQYF. Here the CDR3 DNA reads TGTGCCAGCAGTTTACACAGCCAGAACACAGATACGCAGTATTTT.

The V gene is TRBV20-1, the J gene TRBJ1-2; D is unresolved. Germline CDR1 and CDR2: DFQATT and SNEGSKA (reference sequence). The CDR3 consists of 11 residues. V was pared by 1 base and J by 4 bases, with 4 bases between. The chain's CDR3 is CSARAGYGYTF. CDR3 nucleotide sequence: TGCAGTGCTAGAGCGGGCTATGGCTACACCTTC.

V and J are TRBV25-1 and TRBJ2-1, with TRBD2 matching over 13 bases. The ends lost 3 bases at V and 8 bases at J; junction bases unmatched: 7. The V gene's germline CDR1 is MGHDK and CDR2 SYGVNS. The CDR3 sequence is 16 residues long. CDR3 in DNA: TGTGCCAGCAGTGAGAGGGGACTAGCGGGATCCTATGAGCAGTTCTTC. Amino acids: CASSERGLAGSYEQFF.

V gene TRBV2 combines with J gene TRBJ1-4, with 12 bases aligning to TRBD1. Germline CDR1 reads SNHLY; CDR2 reads FYNNEI. Trimming at V came to 5 bases and at J to 8 bases, leaving 6 bases not matched to a gene. The CDR3 is 15 residues long. The CDR3 loop is CASSSGTGGREKLFF. Written as DNA, the CDR3 is TGTGCCAGCAGTAGCGGGACAGGGGGCAGGGAAAAACTGTTTTTT.

V gene TRBV4-2 combines with J gene TRBJ2-7, with D tentatively TRBD2 (7 bases). The CDR3 is made up of 14 amino acids. The germline V gene has CDR1 LGHNA and CDR2 YNFKEQ. V lost 1 base, J lost 3 bases, and 10 bases lay in between. The DNA for the CDR3 is TGTGCCAGCAGCCAAGGAGGGGGGGGCTACGAGCAGTACTTC. Translating it yields CASSQGGGGYEQYF.

The CDR3 DNA reads as TGTGCCAGCTCCCCCTCGCAGGGAAGCTACAATGAGCAGTTCTTC. Protein: CASSPSQGSYNEQFF. The chain links TRBV18 to TRBJ2-1; a possible D gene is TRBD1 (5 bases). Looked up from germline, CDR1 is KGHSH and CDR2 is LQKENI. This CDR3 is built from 15 residues. V was cut by 6 bases and J by 3 bases, with 15 bases left in between.

The chain recombines TRBV15 with TRBJ2-5, with 8 bases identical to TRBD1. CDR1 and CDR2 from the germline V gene are LNHNV and YYDKDF (reference sequence). The CDR3 loop spans 16 amino acids. The V segment lost 5 bases and the J segment 7 bases; nucleotides outside the gene matches: 15. The CDR3 DNA sequence: TGTGCCACCAGCCAAGGAGAAGGACAGGGTGGGGTGACCCAGTACTTC. It specifies CATSQGEGQGGVTQYF.

The gene calls are TRBV19 and TRBJ1-5; possibly TRBD1 for D (5 bases). The CDR3 has 15 amino acids. The V end was cut by 7 bases, the J end by 6 bases, with 19 bases between. From germline, CDR1 is LNHDA and CDR2 SQIVND (reference sequence). The CDR3 is CASKNPGRGTQPQHF. CDR3 nucleotides: TGTGCCAGTAAGAACCCGGGACGGGGGACTCAGCCCCAGCATTTT.

V usage is TRBV7-2 and J usage is TRBJ2-5; 9 bases align to TRBD2. The CDR3 runs 16 residues. V lost 3 bases and J lost 5; bases outside the gene matches: 10. CDR1 is SGHTA, CDR2 FQGNSA, per germline. The CDR3 DNA sequence: TGTGCCAGCAGCTTCCTAGGCGGGAGGGCCGGGGAGACCCAGTACTTC. It encodes CASSFLGGRAGETQYF.

V and J are TRBV5-4 and TRBJ2-7, with D possibly matching TRBD1 (5 bases). The CDR3 contains 12 residues. From germline, CDR1 is SGHNT and CDR2 YYREEE (reference sequence). V was shortened by 1 base and J by 4 bases, with 6 bases between the two germline ends. Here the CDR3 reads CASSLSGYEQYF. Written as DNA, the CDR3 is TGTGCCAGCAGCTTGTCAGGGTACGAGCAGTACTTC.

V gene TRBV4-2 combines with J gene TRBJ1-1; possibly TRBD1 for D (5 bases). The CDR3 runs to 15 residues. Germline V CDR1 and CDR2: LGHNA, YNFKEQ. The V and J ends lost 3 bases and 10 bases respectively, with 21 bases between them. The CDR3: CASSQDFGGLKVAFF. The CDR3 DNA reads TGTGCCAGCAGCCAGGATTTCGGGGGGTTAAAGGTAGCTTTCTTT.

The rearrangement uses TRBV30 and TRBJ1-2; TRBD1 matches at 7 bases. CDR1 GTSNPN and CDR2 SVGIG come from the germline V gene (reference sequence). V lost 0 bases, J lost 4 bases, and 5 bases stayed unmatched. The CDR3 spans 14 residues. CDR3 region: CAWSVLQGSYGYTF. For the CDR3, the DNA is TGTGCCTGGAGTGTACTACAGGGGAGCTATGGCTACACCTTC. Looking up the rest from reference TRBV30 and TRBJ1-2 gives the full variable domain: SQTIHQWPATLVQPVGSPLSLECTVEGTSNPNLYWYRQAAGRGLQLLFYSVGIGQISSEVPQNLSASRPQDRQFILSSKKLLLSDSGFYLCAWSVLQGSYGYTFGSGTRLTVV.

The chain uses TRBV11-2 and TRBJ1-2, with D uncertain. Trimming stripped 2 bases from V and 8 bases from J, with 15 bases between. The CDR3 consists of 14 residues. Germline V lookup: CDR1 SGHAT, CDR2 FQNNGV. The CDR3 reads CASSLFLGMEGYTF. CDR3 nucleotides: TGTGCCAGCAGCTTATTCTTGGGTATGGAGGGCTACACCTTC.

V gene TRBV23-1 combines with J gene TRBJ2-7; 10 nucleotides line up with TRBD2. Being an ORF, TRBV23-1 has a function that is uncertain. The CDR3 loop spans 19 amino acids. With V trimmed by 8 bases and J by 9 bases, 28 bases remained unmatched. The CDR3 region has the DNA TGCGCCAGCTACAGGGTTAGAAATAGAGCGGGAGGGCCTGAAACTGGGCAGTACTTC. Its protein product is CASYRVRNRAGGPETGQYF.

This rearrangement joins TRBV4-1 to TRBJ2-7; 11 nucleotides line up with TRBD2. The CDR3 length is 15 residues. The trim removed 3 bases at V and 3 bases at J, leaving 4 bases unmatched. Germline CDR1 MGHRA, CDR2 YSYEKL. CDR3 DNA sequence: TGCGCCAGCAGCCAGACGGGACTAGCGGACTACGAGCAGTACTTC. It is translated as CASSQTGLADYEQYF.

J is TRBJ2-1 and V is TRBV2, with 7 bases lining up with TRBD2. Germline values: CDR1 SNHLY, CDR2 FYNNEI. Losses at the gene ends were 4 bases for V and 4 bases for J; bases not matched to a gene: 10. The CDR3 is 16 amino acids. DNA for the CDR3: TGTGCCAGCAGTGGCCCTCTCGCGGGAGTTTACAATGAGCAGTTCTTC. Amino acid sequence: CASSGPLAGVYNEQFF.